One and the same sample provided the 20 T cell receptor beta chains below, sequenced in a study of molecular identifiers for immune sequencing clone quantification. TCRdb analysed the PCR reads with MiXCR anew, one entry per CDR3 protein. Among about 630,000 distinct CDR3 sequences listed, about 25% were seen once. Sequences were obtained from naive CD8+ T cells from blood, with Jurkat cell RNA spiked in. Subset given: FACS-sorted CD8+CD4-CCR7+CD45RA+ naive T cells. The receptors derive from a human donor in good health. Some libraries in this study had Jurkat cell RNA spiked in.

The chain carries TRBV12-3 or TRBV12-4 and TRBJ2-1; 8 bases fit TRBD2. The V segment lost 6 bases and the J segment 8 bases; nucleotides outside the gene matches: 9. The CDR3 covers 14 residues. CDR3 sequence (DNA): TGTGCCAGCAGGGAGCTAGCGGGTTCGGATGAGCAGTTCTTC. This encodes CASRELAGSDEQFF.

The sample holds many counts of this clonotype. The chain has TRBV4-1 and TRBJ2-1; 7 nucleotides match TRBD2. CDR1 MGHRA and CDR2 YSYEKL come from the germline V gene. There are 12 residues in the CDR3. The ends lost 3 bases at V and 8 bases at J; junction bases unmatched: 1. The CDR3 region has the DNA TGCGCCAGCAGCCAGAGCGGGGATGAGCAGTTCTTC. This encodes CASSQSGDEQFF.

The V and J genes are TRBV7-2 and TRBJ2-2; perhaps TRBD2 as D (6 bases). CDR3 length equals 13 residues. V shed 1 base and J shed 7 bases, with 7 bases lying between them. CDR1 is SGHTA and CDR2 is FQGNSA in the germline V gene. DNA of the CDR3: TGTGCCAGCAGCTTAGGGGGGGACGGGGAGCTGTTTTTT. It encodes CASSLGGDGELFF.

In this sample, this clonotype turned up many times. The chain recombines TRBV5-1 with TRBJ2-7; TRBD2 matches 10 bases. V trimming: 2 bases; J trimming: 5 bases; junction bases outside the gene matches: 7. In germline, CDR1 is SGHRS, CDR2 YFSETQ. There are 15 residues in the CDR3. CDR3 coding DNA: TGCGCCAGCAGCTTAAGGCTAGCGGGAGTCAACGAGCAGTACTTC. This translates into CASSLRLAGVNEQYF.

CDR3 nucleotides: TGTGCCAGCAGGACCATATATAGCAATCAGCCCCAGCATTTT. Residues: CASRTIYSNQPQHF. The chain couples TRBV6-2 or TRBV6-3 to TRBJ1-5; D call uncertain. V lost 6 bases and J 0 bases, leaving 9 bases between the germline ends. Germline CDR1 and CDR2: MNHEY and SVGEGT. This CDR3 has 14 amino acids.

Comments on this clonotype: This may arise from a read error, as a much more abundant clone is one base away. This rearrangement joins TRBV7-9 to TRBJ1-3; D possibly corresponds to TRBD1 (5 bases). The CDR3 consists of 15 residues. Germline-derived CDR1 and CDR2 are SEHNR and FQNEAQ (reference sequence). CDR3 protein: CASSPAVGEGTTIYF. The DNA of the CDR3 is TGTGCCAGCAGCCCCGCCGTAGGGGAAGGAACCACCATATATTTT.

V is TRBV12-3 or TRBV12-4 and J is TRBJ2-7, with 7 bases matching TRBD1. CDR3 length: 14 residues. V lost 6 bases, J lost 2 bases, and 7 bases stayed unmatched. For the CDR3, the DNA is TGTGCCAGCAGCTCCGGGACAGTAACCTACGAGCAGTACTTC. It specifies CASSSGTVTYEQYF.

Turning to this clonotype: Since a much larger clone is just one base distant, this may be a read error. CDR3 loop: CAWQQGEGLEETQYF. CDR3 DNA sequence: TGTGCCTGGCAACAGGGGGAAGGGTTGGAAGAGACCCAGTACTTC. V and J are TRBV30 and TRBJ2-5, with 8 bases matching TRBD1. In germline, CDR1 is GTSNPN, CDR2 SVGIG (reference sequence). The ends lost 5 bases at V and 3 bases at J; junction bases unmatched: 11. The CDR3 has 15 amino acids.

This clonotype showed up just a few times. The chain employs TRBV28 and TRBJ2-2; D possibly corresponds to TRBD2 (5 bases). V lost 4 bases and J 4 bases, leaving 16 bases between the germline ends. The germline CDR1 and CDR2 sequences are MDHEN and SYDVKM. The CDR3 has 16 amino acids. In DNA form, the CDR3 reads TGTGCCAGCAGTTCCCGGCAGGCCGGGGTCACCGGGGAGCTGTTTTTT. Its translation is CASSSRQAGVTGELFF.

The V call is TRBV7-9, the J call TRBJ1-6; maybe TRBD1 (6 bases). Germline values: CDR1 SEHNR, CDR2 FQNEAQ (reference sequence). V was cut by 6 bases and J by 5 bases, with 20 bases left in between. The CDR3 consists of 17 residues. The DNA for the CDR3 is TGTGCCAGCAGTCCCCGTTTATGGGACACCAATAATTCACCCCTCCACTTT. This encodes CASSPRLWDTNNSPLHF.

The chain links TRBV27 to TRBJ2-7; D unclear. Per the germline V gene, CDR1 is MNHEY and CDR2 is SMNVEV (reference sequence). The CDR3 is 15 amino acids. V was shortened by 5 bases and J by 3 bases, with 17 bases between the two germline ends. CDR3 sequence (DNA): TGTGCCAGCAGTGCCCCCGAGGCCCTTTTCTACGAGCAGTACTTC. Amino acid sequence: CASSAPEALFYEQYF.

This clonotype was seen at least ten times. The V gene is TRBV29-1, the J gene TRBJ2-5; D not resolved. Germline CDR1 SQVTM, CDR2 ANQGSEA. This CDR3 has 14 amino acids. With 4 bases removed from V and 1 base from J, the gap between germline ends came to 13 bases. Here the CDR3 reads CSVAPDGSQETQYF. DNA of the CDR3: TGCAGCGTTGCCCCGGACGGGTCCCAAGAGACCCAGTACTTC.

This clonotype was observed many times. The chain links TRBV7-9 to TRBJ2-3, with D tentatively TRBD2 (5 bases). Germline CDR1 reads SEHNR; CDR2 reads FQNEAQ (reference sequence). V was trimmed by 1 base and J by 6 bases, leaving 8 bases between them. The CDR3 totals 13 residues. CDR3 sequence: CASSLVALDTQYF. The CDR3 DNA reads TGTGCCAGCAGCTTAGTAGCGTTGGATACGCAGTATTTT.

This clonotype was detected a few times. The V gene is TRBV24-1, the J gene TRBJ2-1, with 7 bases aligning to TRBD1. Germline V lookup: CDR1 KGHDR, CDR2 SFDVKD. This CDR3 is 16 amino acids long. Trimming cost V 2 bases and J 5 bases; bases outside gene matches: 8. CDR3 bases: TGTGCCACCAGTGATTCGGCAGGGGGTATTGACAATGAGCAGTTCTTC. Its translation: CATSDSAGGIDNEQFF.

This clonotype has a handful of counts. Lacking the conserved final phenylalanine or tryptophan, this CDR3 likely reflects a read error. No DNA is shown, since the ends of the CDR3 on it are uncertain; the CDR3 is the one TCRdb lists. The chain joins TRBV20-1 to TRBJ2-1; the table's D call, TRBD1, has no DNA check behind it. Germline V gene lookup returns CDR1 DFQATT and CDR2 SNEGSKA (reference sequence). The CDR3 spans 12 residues, counting both ends. The CDR3 loop is CSARDHPGREFI.

This clonotype was seen a few times. The V gene is TRBV28, the J gene TRBJ1-5; perhaps TRBD1 as D (5 bases). V was shortened by 1 base and J by 0 bases, with 16 bases between the two germline ends. This CDR3 is built from 18 residues. Looked up from germline, CDR1 is MDHEN and CDR2 is SYDVKM. This CDR3 is CASSLLIGHEVSNQPQHF. The CDR3, as DNA: TGTGCCAGCAGTTTATTGATCGGACATGAAGTTAGCAATCAGCCCCAGCATTTT.

This clonotype was counted ten times or more. The chain employs TRBV28 and TRBJ2-6, with D possibly TRBD2 on 6 matching bases. Between the trimmed V and J ends, which lost 5 bases and 3 bases, there was a span of 11 bases. This CDR3 contains 15 residues. CDR1 MDHEN and CDR2 SYDVKM come from the germline V gene. The CDR3 DNA reads TGTGCCAGCAGTGCGTCGGGGGATGGGGCCAACGTCCTGACTTTC. Amino acid sequence: CASSASGDGANVLTF. The whole variable domain, filled in from reference TRBV28 and TRBJ2-6, reads DVKVTQSSRYLVKRTGEKVFLECVQDMDHENMFWYRQDPGLGLRLIYFSYDVKMKEKGDIPEGYSVSREKKERFSLILESASTNQTSMYLCASSASGDGANVLTFGAGSRLTVL.

Worth noting for this clonotype: This may stem from a read error, because a much larger clone lies one nucleotide away. The chain uses TRBV7-9 and TRBJ2-7, with D hard to call. This CDR3 has 14 residues. V shed 8 bases and J shed 3 bases, with 17 bases lying between them. Germline V gives CDR1 SEHNR, CDR2 FQNEAQ (reference sequence). CDR3 nucleotide sequence: TGTGCCAGCTGCCAAACCGTGGTAAGCTACGAGCAGTACTTC. This codes for CASCQTVVSYEQYF. The full variable domain, its missing parts supplied by reference TRBV7-9 and TRBJ2-7, is DTGVSQNPRHKITKRGQNVTFRCDPISEHNRLYWYRQTLGQGPEFLTYFQNEAQLEKSRLLSDRFSAERPKGSFSTLEIQRTEQGDSAMYLCASCQTVVSYEQYFGPGTRLTVT.

This clonotype showed up many times. V gene TRBV5-6 combines with J gene TRBJ2-1; D could derive from TRBD1 or TRBD2 (6 bases each). V gave up 5 bases and J gave up 0 bases, with 15 bases separating them. The CDR3 totals 16 residues. CDR1 SGHDT and CDR2 YYEEEE come from the germline V gene. Here the CDR3 DNA reads TGTGCCAGCAGTCCTCGGAGGGGGAGCTCCTACAATGAGCAGTTCTTC. Its translation: CASSPRRGSSYNEQFF.

On this clonotype: With only one base between it and a far larger clone, this is likely a read error. The CDR3 ends on some other residue instead of the conserved phenylalanine or tryptophan, so this is likely a read error. The rearrangement uses TRBV12-3 or TRBV12-4 and TRBJ1-1; D is unresolved. The CDR3 spans 10 residues. The V and J ends lost 3 bases and 8 bases respectively, with 4 bases between them. CDR3 in DNA: TGTGCCAGCAGTTTTTCCGAAGCTTTCTCT. This translates into CASSFSEAFS.